This T cell receptor (beta chain) originates from a study of vaccination effects on CD4 cells after COVID-19. General study findings and limits: Among infection- and vaccine-induced clones, marked clonal contraction occurred late after vaccination. Only a few convalescent patients and no early post-infection timepoints featured in the study.

CDR1 is GTSNPN, CDR2 SVGIG, per germline (reference sequence). The CDR3 length is 15 residues. V lost 0 bases to trimming and J lost 10 bases; unmatched junction nucleotides: 7. Notes on this clone: The antigen is undetermined.

Peptide-pool stimulation followed by sequencing identified expanded antigen-specific CD4+ clonotypes in the ViraFEST assay. Subsequent to less than 13 days of culture, CD4+ T cells were isolated. Recipients of the vaccine had no prior SARS-CoV-2 infection and negative nucleocapsid antibodies. On both days 3 and 7, half of the culture medium was replaced with IL-2 medium. Data came from immunoSEQ multiplex PCR; TCRdb stores just in-frame clones and leaves some out. The table records about 73,000 clones, approximately 75% of them present only once. This sequence was found in a human donor who received a COVID-19 vaccine. The material was CD4+ T cells from PBMCs cultured with HCoV-NL63 spike peptides, obtained before COVID-19 vaccination. The chain uses TRBV30 and TRBJ1-6; 9 bases are shared with TRBD1. CDR3: CAWSVLGQGRSPLHF. DNA of the CDR3: TGTGCCTGGAGTGTACTAGGACAGGGGAGATCACCCCTCCACTTT.